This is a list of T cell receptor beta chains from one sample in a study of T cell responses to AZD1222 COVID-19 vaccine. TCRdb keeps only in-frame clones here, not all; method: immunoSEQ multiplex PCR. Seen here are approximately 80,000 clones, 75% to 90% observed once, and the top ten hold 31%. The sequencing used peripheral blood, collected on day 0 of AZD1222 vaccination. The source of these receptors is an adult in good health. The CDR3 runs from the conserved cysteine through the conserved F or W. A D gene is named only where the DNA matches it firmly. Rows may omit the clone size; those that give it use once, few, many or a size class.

CASSILMAGELFF,TGTGCCAGCAGCATATTAATGGCCGGGGAGCTGTTTTTT,TRBV7-2,TRBJ2-2,-,-
CASSPSQATNEKLFF,TGTGCCAGCTCACCTTCACAGGCAACTAATGAAAAACTGTTTTTT,TRBV18,TRBJ1-4,-,-
CASSPTGSGREKLFF,TGTGCCAGCAGCCCAACAGGGTCCGGGCGGGAAAAACTGTTTTTT,TRBV7-9,TRBJ1-4,-,-
CASSSGLGSETQYF,TGCGCCAGCAGCTCGGGACTAGGGTCCGAGACCCAGTACTTC,TRBV5-1,TRBJ2-5,-,TRBD2
CASNPRLGGDQETQYF,TGTGCCAGTAACCCAAGACTCGGCGGGGATCAAGAGACCCAGTACTTC,TRBV19,TRBJ2-5,-,-
CASSLQAGLAYEQYF,TGTGCCAGCAGCTTACAAGCAGGGTTAGCATACGAGCAGTACTTC,TRBV7-8,TRBJ2-7,-,-
CASSPVVGLAGVETQYF,TGTGCCAGCAGCCCAGTAGTGGGCCTAGCGGGAGTAGAGACCCAGTACTTC,TRBV9,TRBJ2-5,-,TRBD2
CASTSGGNYNEQFF,TGTGCCAGCACCTCGGGTGGGAACTACAATGAGCAGTTCTTC,TRBV27,TRBJ2-1,few,-
CATSRSRQGDGYTF,TGTGCCACCAGCAGATCTAGACAGGGTGATGGCTACACCTTC,TRBV15,TRBJ1-2,-,TRBD1
CASSQSENTEAFF,TGTGCCAGCAGCCAATCCGAGAACACTGAAGCTTTCTTT,TRBV4-2,TRBJ1-1,-,-
CASSPGLAAASNTGELFF,TGCGCCAGCAGCCCCGGACTAGCGGCTGCATCGAACACCGGGGAGCTGTTTTTT,TRBV4-3,TRBJ2-2,-,TRBD2
CASSEYFVEGDTDTQYF,TGTGCCAGCAGTGAATATTTTGTGGAGGGGGACACAGATACGCAGTATTTT,TRBV6-1,TRBJ2-3,-,-
CASSILDPWRSNQPQHF,TGTGCCAGTAGTATATTAGATCCCTGGCGTAGCAATCAGCCCCAGCATTTT,TRBV19,TRBJ1-5,-,-
CASSPLWTANTGELFF,TGTGCCAGCAGCCCGCTTTGGACAGCGAACACCGGGGAGCTGTTTTTT,TRBV5-4,TRBJ2-2,-,-
CASSQDVRVKLAKNIQYF,TGTGCCAGCAGCCAAGATGTTAGGGTAAAATTAGCCAAAAACATTCAGTACTTC,TRBV3-1/TRBV3-2,TRBJ2-4,-,-
CASSLRARRNSNTEAFF,TGTGCCAGCAGCCTTAGGGCCCGCCGAAACTCTAACACTGAAGCTTTCTTT,TRBV28,TRBJ1-1,-,-
CATSDRTTQETQYF,TGTGCCACCAGTGACCGAACAACACAAGAGACCCAGTACTTC,TRBV24-1,TRBJ2-5,-,-
CASSQLAGTSGVGGELFF,TGCGCCAGCAGCCAACTTGCCGGGACTAGTGGGGTTGGCGGGGAGCTGTTTTTT,TRBV4-1,TRBJ2-2,-,TRBD2
CASSLNPFSMGEQFF,TGTGCCAGCAGTTTGAATCCATTTTCAATGGGTGAGCAGTTCTTC,TRBV27,TRBJ2-1,-,-
CASSVRDRTKGYTF,TGTGCCAGCAGTGTGAGGGACAGGACTAAGGGCTACACCTTC,TRBV27,TRBJ1-2,-,TRBD1
CARSLQAGDEQFF,TGTGCCAGAAGCTTGCAAGCGGGAGATGAGCAGTTCTTC,TRBV5-3,TRBJ2-1,-,TRBD2
CASSQRFVSNQPQHF,TGTGCCAGTAGTCAACGCTTTGTTAGCAATCAGCCCCAGCATTTT,TRBV19,TRBJ1-5,-,-
CAIRSGVDQPQHF,TGTGCCATCAGGAGCGGAGTGGACCAGCCCCAGCATTTT,TRBV10-3,TRBJ1-5,-,-
CASSFPGTRDTDTQYF,TGTGCCAGCAGCTTTCCCGGGACTAGAGACACAGATACGCAGTATTTT,TRBV5-4,TRBJ2-3,-,TRBD2
CASSQLGQGRRTGELFF,TGTGCCAGCAGCCAACTCGGACAGGGGAGGCGCACCGGGGAGCTGTTTTTT,TRBV3-1/TRBV3-2,TRBJ2-2,-,TRBD1
CASSDGTGDYEQYF,TGCGCCAGCAGCGACGGGACAGGGGACTACGAGCAGTACTTC,TRBV4-1,TRBJ2-7,-,TRBD1
CASSSTGDSEKLFF,TGTGCCAGCAGCTCAACAGGGGATAGCGAAAAACTGTTTTTT,TRBV7-6,TRBJ1-4,once,TRBD1
CASSSQKPGTATNQPQHF,TGTGCCAGCAGTTCTCAAAAGCCCGGGACAGCCACCAATCAGCCCCAGCATTTT,TRBV28,TRBJ1-5,-,TRBD1
CASSLLSGPGGGFSGVEQYF,TGCGCCAGCAGCCTCCTATCCGGGCCTGGGGGTGGATTTTCAGGGGTCGAGCAGTACTTC,TRBV5-1,TRBJ2-7,-,-
CASSPPTWQGPNYGYTF,TGTGCCAGCTCCCCCCCAACCTGGCAGGGGCCTAACTATGGCTACACCTTC,TRBV18,TRBJ1-2,-,-
CASRRSSGTVSYEQYF,TGTGCCAGCCGGAGGAGTAGCGGGACCGTTTCCTACGAGCAGTACTTC,TRBV28,TRBJ2-7,-,TRBD2
CASSHQGSNTEAFF,TGTGCCAGCAGCCACCAGGGGTCCAACACTGAAGCTTTCTTT,TRBV2,TRBJ1-1,-,-
CASSLNPQGYGYTF,TGTGCCAGCAGTTTAAATCCTCAGGGGTATGGCTACACCTTC,TRBV28,TRBJ1-2,-,-
CASSFGGMNTEAFF,TGTGCCAGCAGTTTTGGAGGGATGAACACTGAAGCTTTCTTT,TRBV28,TRBJ1-1,-,-
CASSPLNSEAFF,TGTGCCAGCTCACCATTGAACTCTGAAGCTTTCTTT,TRBV18,TRBJ1-1,-,-
CASSESVGHSNEKLFF,TGTGCCAGCAGTGAATCAGTAGGACATTCGAATGAAAAACTGTTTTTT,TRBV6-1,TRBJ1-4,once,-
CASSKDRGNQPQHF,TGTGCCAGCAGCAAAGACAGGGGAAATCAGCCCCAGCATTTT,TRBV3-1/TRBV3-2,TRBJ1-5,-,TRBD1
CASSLTGSYGYTF,TGTGCCAGCAGTTTAACAGGGTCCTATGGCTACACCTTC,TRBV27,TRBJ1-2,-,-
CSASQLHIAGAQRNEQFF,TGCAGTGCTAGTCAACTTCACATAGCGGGAGCGCAACGGAATGAGCAGTTCTTC,TRBV20-1,TRBJ2-1,-,TRBD2
CASSLEPGPDEQYF,TGTGCCAGCAGTTTAGAACCAGGGCCCGACGAGCAGTACTTC,TRBV28,TRBJ2-7,once,-
CAQSASGRSLTQYF,TGTGCCCAGAGTGCGAGCGGGAGGTCCCTTACGCAGTATTTT,TRBV30,TRBJ2-3,-,TRBD2
CASSQDQTQPQHF,TGCGCCAGCAGCCAAGATCAAACTCAGCCCCAGCATTTT,TRBV4-3,TRBJ1-5,-,-
CASSPPGLSTDTQYF,TGTGCCAGCTCACCACCGGGACTAAGCACAGATACGCAGTATTTT,TRBV18,TRBJ2-3,-,TRBD2
CASSLTSSYEQYF,TGTGCCAGCAGCTTAACCAGCTCCTACGAGCAGTACTTC,TRBV7-3,TRBJ2-7,-,-
CASSTRTGGVNYGYTF,TGTGCCAGTAGTACGAGGACAGGGGGAGTTAACTATGGCTACACCTTC,TRBV19,TRBJ1-2,-,TRBD1
CSVRTGATWTGELFF,TGCAGCGTTAGAACTGGAGCTACGTGGACCGGGGAGCTGTTTTTT,TRBV29-1,TRBJ2-2,-,-
CASSLSASGSLETQYF,TGTGCCAGCAGTTTATCGGCTAGCGGGAGTCTAGAGACCCAGTACTTC,TRBV27,TRBJ2-5,-,TRBD2
CASRLGDGGAWETQYF,TGTGCAAGTCGCTTAGGCGATGGCGGCGCCTGGGAGACCCAGTACTTC,TRBV12-2,TRBJ2-5,-,-
CASSEAPQETQYF,TGTGCCAGCAGTGAGGCCCCCCAAGAGACCCAGTACTTC,TRBV6-2/TRBV6-3,TRBJ2-5,many,-
CASSPRPGGNQPQHF,TGCGCCAGCAGCCCCAGACCAGGGGGGAATCAGCCCCAGCATTTT,TRBV5-1,TRBJ1-5,once,TRBD1